This T cell receptor beta chain was sequenced during a study of blood T cell repertoires in COVID-19. Study background: PBMCs, B-cell-depleted T cells, or T cells provided the cDNA or gDNA that made up the material.

Patients of the Seattle cohort, enrolled during active infection, were followed longitudinally. In the original analysis: The authors estimated nucleated cell counts from reference gene primer amplification. TCRdb's table, derived via immunoSEQ multiplex PCR, lists solely in-frame clones and lacks some. The D gene and trimming were derived from the DNA, and the V and J assignments and clone size from that table. The sample lists approximately 120,000 clones; roughly four fifths were seen once. V was clipped by 0 bases and J by 5 bases, with 11 bases between them. The CDR3 sequence is 14 residues long. Germline V gives CDR1 SGHRS, CDR2 YFSETQ.

This clonotype was obtained from a man aged 30 to 45 with COVID-19, enrolled during active disease. The rearrangement joins TRBV5-1 to TRBJ2-5; D ambiguous. The sequencing input was peripheral blood. The CDR3 coding sequence is TGCGCCAGCAGCTTGGGACTCCCCCGGGAGACCCAGTACTTC. Translated: CASSLGLPRETQYF.